This TCR beta chain was sequenced during a study of vaccination effects on CD4 cells after COVID-19. Overall study results and limits: The vaccine-induced clones of healthy vaccinees included only 1 of 255 that cross-reacted with common cold coronaviruses.

Measured with immunoSEQ multiplex PCR; TCRdb has only the in-frame clones, and not every one. The data show more than 25,000 clones, with roughly 80% seen just once and 5% to 6.5% held by the top ten. To note about this clone: Its antigen is undetermined.

Pools of viral peptides were used by the ViraFEST assay to expand antigen-specific CD4+ T cells ahead of sequencing. Cultured cells yielded isolated CD4+ T cells after 10 to 11 days. Participants were given two doses of BNT162b2 or mRNA-1273 vaccine. Prior SARS-CoV-2 infection was absent in the vaccine recipients, as shown by negative nucleocapsid antibodies. V was shortened by 7 bases and J by 2 bases, with 15 bases between the two germline ends. The CDR3 is 15 amino acids. The germline gives CDR1 MNHEY, CDR2 SMNVEV (reference sequence). This sequence was found in a human donor who received a COVID-19 vaccine. Some clones in this sample may be carry-over from other donors' samples. The sequences come from CD4+ T cells from PBMCs cultured with SARS-CoV-2 spike peptides, collected after COVID-19 vaccination. The rearrangement uses TRBV27 and TRBJ2-1; D is possibly TRBD1 (6 bases). CDR3 in amino acids: CASTPRGITYNEQFF. CDR3 in DNA: TGTGCCAGCACCCCCAGGGGAATAACCTACAATGAGCAGTTCTTC.